The 31 T cell receptor beta chains presented below share a single source sample, sequenced in a study of patients and donors after allogeneic stem cell transplantation. TCRdb processed the RT-PCR reads anew with MiXCR; each CDR3 protein has one entry. This sample has roughly 150,000 distinct CDR3 sequences, with more than 20% found just once. The sequenced material came from blood, either unsorted or a sorted T cell fraction (not recorded which). These receptors were collected from a human donor who was either an allogeneic HSCT recipient or a stem cell or donor lymphocyte infusion donor (not recorded which). It is not recorded whose cells these are; they may come from a transplant donor.

This clonotype was counted a few times. The chain links TRBV12-3 or TRBV12-4 to TRBJ2-2, with D perhaps given as TRBD1 or TRBD2 (5 bases each). The CDR3 length is 18 residues. V lost 5 bases to trimming and J lost 4 bases, with 23 bases between them. CDR3 in DNA: TGTGCCAGCAGTCCCGGGACCATAAAAATTACTATCACCGGGGAGCTGTTTTTT. The encoded protein is CASSPGTIKITITGELFF.

This clonotype has at least ten counts. J is TRBJ1-6 and V is TRBV5-5; TRBD1 is a possible D gene (6 bases). The V and J ends lost 1 base and 14 bases respectively, with 13 bases between them. The V gene's germline CDR1 is SGHKS and CDR2 YYEKEE (reference sequence). The CDR3 extends over 13 amino acids. CDR3 residues: CASSLTGQLTLHF. CDR3 sequence (DNA): TGTGCCAGCAGCTTGACCGGACAGCTAACCCTCCACTTT.

The CDR3 loop is CASSTLNTEAFF. CDR3 bases: TGTGCCAGCAGCACGCTTAACACTGAAGCTTTCTTT. The chain has TRBV11-2 and TRBJ1-1, with D uncertain. The V and J ends lost 5 bases and 2 bases respectively, with 6 bases between them. Germline V gene lookup returns CDR1 SGHAT and CDR2 FQNNGV. The CDR3 is 12 amino acids.

This clonotype was seen a handful of times. The gene calls are TRBV9 and TRBJ2-3; D remains ambiguous. The germline V gene has CDR1 SGDLS and CDR2 YYNGEE. V gave up 0 bases and J gave up 0 bases, with 5 bases separating them. The CDR3 is made up of 14 amino acids. The CDR3 sequence: CASSVVGSTDTQYF. The CDR3 region has the DNA TGTGCCAGCAGCGTAGTGGGGAGCACAGATACGCAGTATTTT.

This clonotype was seen only once. The V call is TRBV7-2, the J call TRBJ2-5; possibly TRBD2 for D (6 bases). V lost 2 bases, J lost 5 bases, and 12 bases lay in between. The CDR3 runs 14 residues. Germline-derived CDR1 and CDR2 are SGHTA and FQGNSA. CDR3 DNA: TGTGCCAGCAGCTTACCACCTGGAGGGGAGACCCAGTACTTC. Residues: CASSLPPGGETQYF.

The V call is TRBV6-6, the J call TRBJ2-1; 8 bases match TRBD2. The CDR3 covers 11 residues. Germline values: CDR1 MNHNY, CDR2 SVGAGI (reference sequence). With 7 bases clipped from V and 14 bases from J, the junction kept 7 bases outside the gene matches. This CDR3 is CASKSSLAEFF. CDR3 nucleotides: TGTGCCAGCAAATCATCACTAGCGGAGTTCTTC.

The V call is TRBV5-1, the J call TRBJ1-1; D is unclear. Germline V lookup: CDR1 SGHRS, CDR2 YFSETQ. This CDR3 is built from 11 residues. Trimming took 4 bases from V and 3 from J, leaving 4 bases between them. The CDR3 loop reads CASSTDTEAFF. The CDR3 bases are TGCGCCAGCAGCACAGACACTGAAGCTTTCTTT. The whole variable domain, remainder taken from reference TRBV5-1 and TRBJ1-1, is KAGVTQTPRYLIKTRGQQVTLSCSPISGHRSVSWYQQTPGQGLQFLFEYFSETQRNKGNFPGRFSGRQFSNSRSEMNVSTLELGDSALYLCASSTDTEAFFGQGTRLTVV.

The chain links TRBV27 to TRBJ1-6; D is ambiguous. CDR1 and CDR2 (germline): MNHEY, SMNVEV (reference sequence). V was cut by 5 bases and J by 7 bases, with 18 bases left in between. CDR3 length equals 16 residues. The CDR3 loop is CASSLLPGGRNSPLHF. The CDR3 region has the DNA TGTGCCAGCAGTCTCCTCCCGGGAGGGAGGAATTCACCCCTCCACTTT.

The V gene is TRBV20-1, the J gene TRBJ1-5; TRBD1 matches 7 bases. Germline assignment: CDR1 DFQATT and CDR2 SNEGSKA (reference sequence). The CDR3 length is 13 residues. V gave up 4 bases and J gave up 3 bases; unmatched junction bases: 3. DNA of the CDR3: TGCAGTGCTACTCAGGGGGTCAATCAGCCCCAGCATTTT. Translation gives CSATQGVNQPQHF.

The chain carries TRBV5-1 and TRBJ1-2, with D possibly matching TRBD1 (6 bases). Deletions cut 4 bases from V and 5 bases from J, with 12 bases between. CDR3 length equals 13 residues. The V gene's germline CDR1 is SGHRS and CDR2 YFSETQ. CDR3 DNA sequence: TGCGCCAGCAGCCAGACAGGCGCTTATGGCTACACCTTC. Its protein is CASSQTGAYGYTF.

Details on this clonotype: No conserved phenylalanine or tryptophan is present at the end of the CDR3, so a read error is the likely explanation. V gene TRBV12-3 or TRBV12-4 combines with J gene TRBJ1-1, with TRBD1 as a possible D gene (6 bases). The CDR3 is made up of 13 amino acids. Trimming took off 6 bases at V and 4 bases at J, with 12 bases between the two ends. The CDR3 sequence is CASRIGGVTEAFL. CDR3 coding DNA: TGTGCCAGCAGAATAGGGGGAGTCACTGAAGCTTTCTTG.

This clonotype showed up many times. The chain carries TRBV5-1 and TRBJ1-1; D remains unclear. Trimming pared 2 bases from V and 2 bases from J, leaving 10 bases between. The germline CDR1 and CDR2 sequences are SGHRS and YFSETQ. The CDR3 extends over 14 amino acids. CDR3 sequence (DNA): TGCGCCAGCAGCTTCACTATGGTCAACACTGAAGCTTTCTTT. Residues: CASSFTMVNTEAFF.

At least ten counts were recorded for this clonotype. The chain carries TRBV5-1 and TRBJ1-1; D possibly corresponds to TRBD1 (6 bases). The CDR3 sequence is 16 residues long. CDR1 and CDR2 (germline): SGHRS, YFSETQ. Trimming took off 0 bases at V and 0 bases at J, with 12 bases between the two ends. The CDR3 region has the DNA TGCGCCAGCAGCTTGGCGGACAGCATGATGAACACTGAAGCTTTCTTT. Translating it yields CASSLADSMMNTEAFF.

V usage is TRBV5-6 and J usage is TRBJ2-3, with TRBD1 identical over 7 bases. This CDR3 region has 16 residues. Germline V CDR1 and CDR2: SGHDT, YYEEEE. J lost 2 bases, V lost 4 bases, and 10 bases had no gene match. The CDR3 nucleotides read TGTGCCAGCAGCCCGGTGCCGGGACAGACCACAGATACGCAGTATTTT. Amino acids: CASSPVPGQTTDTQYF.

In this sample, this clonotype turned up a few times. The J gene is TRBJ1-1, the V gene TRBV5-1, with a weak D call TRBD1 (5 bases). CDR3 length equals 14 residues. Per the germline V gene, CDR1 is SGHRS and CDR2 is YFSETQ. V was trimmed by 0 bases and J by 4 bases, leaving 10 bases between them. The CDR3 sequence: CASSLVGRGTEAFF. The CDR3 DNA reads TGCGCCAGCAGCTTGGTAGGGAGGGGCACTGAAGCTTTCTTT.

The table lists this clonotype with a few counts. The chain recombines TRBV20-1 with TRBJ1-4; 10 bases fit TRBD1. The CDR3 has 15 residues. Germline V gene sequence: CDR1 DFQATT, CDR2 SNEGSKA (reference sequence). After removal of 5 bases from V and 5 bases from J, the junction contained 8 bases not matched to a gene. The CDR3 DNA is TGCAGTGCTGAGTGGTGGACAGGGGGGAATGAAAAACTGTTTTTT. This sequence encodes CSAEWWTGGNEKLFF.

This clonotype was picked up many times. CDR3 sequence reads: CSATGQGYGYTF. DNA of the CDR3: TGCAGTGCAACGGGACAGGGCTATGGCTACACCTTC. The rearrangement uses TRBV20-1 and TRBJ1-2, with 9 bases identical to TRBD1. The ends lost 6 bases at V and 4 bases at J; junction bases unmatched: 3. The CDR3 is 12 residues long. Germline CDR1 reads DFQATT; CDR2 reads SNEGSKA (reference sequence).

The V and J genes are TRBV7-9 and TRBJ1-1, with D possibly TRBD1 on 6 matching bases. Trimming removed 6 bases from V and 1 base from J, with 9 bases in between. Per germline, CDR1 SEHNR and CDR2 FQNEAQ (reference sequence). This CDR3 contains 13 residues. Here the CDR3 reads CASRLGGNTEAFF. DNA for the CDR3: TGTGCCAGCAGACTAGGGGGGAACACTGAAGCTTTCTTT.

This sequence joins TRBV13 and TRBJ2-2, with TRBD1 identical over 10 bases. The J segment lost 5 bases and the V segment lost 5 bases, leaving 5 bases of the junction unmatched. The CDR3 consists of 15 residues. In germline, CDR1 is PRHDT, CDR2 FYEKMQ (reference sequence). This chain's CDR3 is CASSRQGAQTGELFF. CDR3 bases: TGTGCCAGCAGCCGACAGGGGGCGCAGACCGGGGAGCTGTTTTTT.

V gene TRBV3-1 combines with J gene TRBJ2-7, with D unresolved. This CDR3 has 12 residues. CDR1 and CDR2 from the germline V gene are LGHDT and YNNKEL (reference sequence). V lost 4 bases and J lost 5, with 9 bases in between. CDR3 amino acids: CASSPTEDEQYF. DNA of the CDR3: TGTGCCAGCAGCCCAACCGAGGACGAGCAGTACTTC.

This clonotype turned up a few times. This rearrangement joins TRBV5-1 to TRBJ2-1; D unresolved. Trimming took off 2 bases at V and 7 bases at J, with 13 bases between the two ends. There are 14 residues in the CDR3. Germline lookup yields CDR1 SGHRS and CDR2 YFSETQ. The CDR3 loop reads CASSLGPGRNEQFF. DNA of the CDR3: TGCGCCAGCAGCTTAGGGCCAGGACGGAATGAGCAGTTCTTC.

The chain recombines TRBV5-1 with TRBJ2-5, with D possibly matching TRBD2 (5 bases). The germline gives CDR1 SGHRS, CDR2 YFSETQ. V dropped 0 bases and J dropped 7 bases, with 22 bases sitting between them. CDR3 length: 17 residues. CDR3 region: CASSLERADAGKGTQYF. The CDR3 region has the DNA TGCGCCAGCAGCTTGGAAAGGGCAGACGCGGGCAAAGGGACCCAGTACTTC.

This rearrangement joins TRBV20-1 to TRBJ2-1; TRBD1 agrees at 10 bases. The CDR3 covers 15 residues. The trim removed 1 base at V and 7 bases at J, leaving 7 bases unmatched. Germline-derived CDR1 and CDR2 are DFQATT and SNEGSKA (reference sequence). CDR3 amino acids: CSARAGTGVENEQFF. CDR3 nucleotides: TGCAGTGCTAGAGCCGGGACAGGGGTCGAGAATGAGCAGTTCTTC.

This chain joins TRBV20-1 and TRBJ2-1, with 11 bases aligning to TRBD2. The CDR3 spans 15 residues. After removal of 0 bases from V and 4 bases from J, the junction contained 2 bases not matched to a gene. Germline loops: CDR1 DFQATT, CDR2 SNEGSKA (reference sequence). This chain's CDR3 is CSARDASGGYNEQFF. As DNA, the CDR3 is TGCAGTGCTAGAGATGCTAGCGGGGGGTACAATGAGCAGTTCTTC.

The chain recombines TRBV20-1 with TRBJ2-7, with TRBD1 matching over 7 bases. Losses at the gene ends were 5 bases for V and 4 bases for J; bases not matched to a gene: 8. This CDR3 spans 13 amino acids. Germline lookup yields CDR1 DFQATT and CDR2 SNEGSKA (reference sequence). The CDR3 DNA sequence: TGCAGTGCTTACCGGGACAGTAGTTACGAGCAGTACTTC. Its protein product is CSAYRDSSYEQYF.

The rearrangement joins TRBV19 to TRBJ2-1, with 14 positions matching TRBD2. The CDR3 is 17 amino acids. CDR1 is LNHDA, CDR2 SQIVND, per germline (reference sequence). Germline trimming cut 7 bases from V and 8 bases from J; bases unmatched to any gene: 13. CDR3 nucleotides: TGTGCCAGTAACCTTCCGGGACTAGCGGGAGTCGACCATGAGCAGTTCTTC. This gives the protein CASNLPGLAGVDHEQFF. The whole variable domain, filled in from reference TRBV19 and TRBJ2-1, reads DGGITQSPKYLFRKEGQNVTLSCEQNLNHDAMYWYRQDPGQGLRLIYYSQIVNDFQKGDIAEGYSVSREKKESFPLTVTSAQKNPTAFYLCASNLPGLAGVDHEQFFGPGTRLTVL.

This clonotype was counted many times. The V gene is TRBV27, the J gene TRBJ1-2, with 7 bases that match TRBD1. From germline, CDR1 is MNHEY and CDR2 SMNVEV (reference sequence). This CDR3 region has 13 residues. Trimming cost V 6 bases and J 6 bases; bases outside gene matches: 7. CDR3 residues: CASSLGGGDGYTF. Here the CDR3 DNA reads TGTGCCAGCAGCCTAGGAGGGGGCGATGGCTACACCTTC.

This sequence joins TRBV12-3 or TRBV12-4 and TRBJ2-5, with TRBD1 matching over 9 bases. This CDR3 region has 15 residues. V dropped 4 bases and J dropped 1; count of bases not matched to a gene: 4. The CDR3 loop is CASSWTGDPQETQYF. The CDR3 bases are TGTGCCAGCAGTTGGACAGGGGATCCCCAAGAGACCCAGTACTTC.

Only a few counts were recorded for this clonotype. The CDR3 DNA is TGCAGTGCTAGACTCTATAAGAACGATGGCTACACCTTC. Encoded protein: CSARLYKNDGYTF. The rearrangement uses TRBV20-1 and TRBJ1-2; D remains unclear. V was pared by 2 bases and J by 6 bases, with 13 bases between. The CDR3 is 13 amino acids. The germline gives CDR1 DFQATT, CDR2 SNEGSKA (reference sequence).

This clonotype was picked up a small number of times. This rearrangement joins TRBV6-5 to TRBJ2-7, with D tentatively TRBD1 or TRBD2 (6 bases each). Germline V lookup: CDR1 MNHEY, CDR2 SVGAGI. V was cut by 2 bases and J by 6 bases, with 8 bases left in between. The CDR3 is made up of 12 amino acids. CDR3 coding DNA: TGTGCCAGCAGTTACGGGGGGCTCGAGCAGTACTTC. Encoded protein: CASSYGGLEQYF.

This clonotype has a handful of counts. The V call is TRBV7-3, the J call TRBJ1-2; the D is unclear. The CDR3 loop spans 17 amino acids. Trimming stripped 5 bases from V and 1 base from J, with 20 bases between. Germline V gene sequence: CDR1 SGHTA, CDR2 FQGTGA. CDR3 in amino acids: CASSPDGPAYLNYGYTF. DNA of the CDR3: TGTGCCAGCAGCCCCGACGGCCCGGCCTACCTTAACTATGGCTACACCTTC.